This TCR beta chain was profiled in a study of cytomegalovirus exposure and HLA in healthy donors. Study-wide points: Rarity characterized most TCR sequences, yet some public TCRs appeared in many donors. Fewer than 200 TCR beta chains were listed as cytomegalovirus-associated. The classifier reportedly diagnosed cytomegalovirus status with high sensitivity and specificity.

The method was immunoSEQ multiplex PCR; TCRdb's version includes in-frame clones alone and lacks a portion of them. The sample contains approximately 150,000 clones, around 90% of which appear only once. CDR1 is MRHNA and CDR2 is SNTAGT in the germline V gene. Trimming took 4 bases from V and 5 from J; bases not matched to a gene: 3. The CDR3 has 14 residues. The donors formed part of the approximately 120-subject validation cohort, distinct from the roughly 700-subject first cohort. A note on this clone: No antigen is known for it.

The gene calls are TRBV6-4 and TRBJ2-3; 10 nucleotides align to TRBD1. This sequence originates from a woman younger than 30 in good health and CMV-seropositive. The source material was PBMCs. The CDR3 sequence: CASSGTGGGDTQYF. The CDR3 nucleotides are TGTGCCAGCAGTGGGACAGGGGGGGGAGATACGCAGTATTTT.